This T cell receptor (beta chain) originates from a study of blood T cell repertoires in COVID-19. Study as a whole: Acute and convalescent COVID-19 specimens originated in the United States, Italy and Spain. In each case, the material was cDNA or gDNA derived from T cells, B-cell-depleted T cells, or PBMCs.

Study processing details: The assay estimated nucleated cells by amplifying reference gene primers. The method was immunoSEQ multiplex PCR; TCRdb's version includes in-frame clones alone and lacks a portion of them. D and trimming come from the DNA, and the V and J calls and clone size come from that table. Among approximately 98,000 clones listed, over 70% were seen once. The CDR3 is 18 residues long. Germline CDR1 is LGHDT and CDR2 is YNNKEL (reference sequence). Trimming at V came to 1 base and at J to 2 bases, leaving 9 bases not matched to a gene. The chain carries TRBV3-1 (or the pseudogene TRBV3-2) and TRBJ2-5; 11 bases align to TRBD2. Sequencing used peripheral blood. This receptor was obtained from a woman aged 80 or over with acute or convalescent COVID-19. Here the CDR3 reads CASSQVLAGGENQETQYF. DNA for the CDR3: TGTGCCAGCAGCCAAGTGCTAGCGGGGGGCGAGAATCAAGAGACCCAGTACTTC.